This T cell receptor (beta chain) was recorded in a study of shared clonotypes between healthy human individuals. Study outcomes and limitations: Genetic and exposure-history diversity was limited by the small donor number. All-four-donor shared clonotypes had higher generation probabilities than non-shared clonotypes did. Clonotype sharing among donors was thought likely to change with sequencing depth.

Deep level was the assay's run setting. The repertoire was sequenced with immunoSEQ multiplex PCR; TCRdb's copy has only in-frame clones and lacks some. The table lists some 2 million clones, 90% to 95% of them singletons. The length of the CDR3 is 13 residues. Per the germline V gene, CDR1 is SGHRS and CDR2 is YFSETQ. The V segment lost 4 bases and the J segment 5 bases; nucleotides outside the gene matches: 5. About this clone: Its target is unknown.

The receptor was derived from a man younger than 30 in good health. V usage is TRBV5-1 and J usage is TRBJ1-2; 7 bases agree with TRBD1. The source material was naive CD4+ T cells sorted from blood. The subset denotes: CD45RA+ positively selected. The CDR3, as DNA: TGCGCCAGCAGCAGGGACAGAGGATATGGCTACACCTTC. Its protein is CASSRDRGYGYTF.